This paragraph reports one T cell receptor beta chain. This clone came up a few times. What this receptor recognizes is not known. Within one base of it there is no much larger clone, and no base qualities were kept. The CDR3 goes from the cysteine to the phenylalanine over 15 residues. Only the CDR3 portion is preserved as DNA: 45 bases, with reading frame beginning at the first base. Looking up the germline V gene yields CDR1 MGHRA and CDR2 YSYEKL. V was cut back by 5 bases and J by 0 bases, leaving a gap of 11 bases between them. The data were taken from a study of cytomegalovirus exposure and HLA in healthy donors (dated by TCRdb to the late 2010s). In terms of the full investigation: In an earlier analysis of 587 of the donors, 250 to 300 Gb of sequence data and 117 million unique TCR beta sequences from roughly 200 million T cells were reported. An earlier analysis of nearly 600 of the donors applied high-throughput TCR beta sequencing to assess whether each TCR beta V gene segment acted as functional or pseudogenic. The T cell repertoires of 700 or so subjects were profiled by immunosequencing and related to cytomegalovirus serostatus. HLA typing included class I and class II loci at four-digit resolution. On average, over 200,000 unique TCR beta nucleotide sequences were sequenced per donor among 398 genotyped donors of the cohort, with roughly 18% of those sequences being non-productive. An early release that covered about 600 HLA-typed donors contained approximately 290 gigabases of sequencing data and tens of millions of unique TCR sequences. A later genetic analysis used genome-wide SNP genotypes for about three fifths of the roughly 700 donors, treating that subset as a discovery cohort. Because of strong linkage in the cohort, four or five DR-DQ haplotypes were treated as single units for association and clustering. Typing coverage differed by locus: A, B, C, DRB1 and DQB1 were typed in roughly 620-630 donors, DQA1 in about 500, DPA1 in some 600, and DPB1 in around 440. To predict cytomegalovirus infection status, the study combined high-throughput TCR immunosequencing, statistical association of individual TCRs with disease status, and machine learning. The aim of the study was to test whether cataloging public T cell receptors could identify signatures of past pathogen exposure. The later analysis used no new phenotypic data to find candidate immune exposures, relying instead on TCR beta sequences and their occurrence across donors. Donor age, sex, ethnicity and CMV serostatus were collected together with the repertoire data. Of the roughly 390 genotyped donors, 65% to 90% were placed in the genetic ancestry cluster associated with self-reported Caucasian donors. In a later analysis, previously published TCR beta repertoires from some 640 donors were re-analyzed and high-resolution HLA genotyping was added so that TCR occurrence patterns could be studied. In addition to the first cohort of 666 subjects, a separate validation cohort of over 90 different subjects was used. Every repertoire in the discovery cohort had been generated on one and the same sequencing platform. Overall study results and their limits: The classifier was reported to diagnose cytomegalovirus status with high specificity and sensitivity in both the original and validation cohorts. According to a later analysis, most CMV-associated TCR beta chains appeared to be HLA-restricted, and the HLA associations seemed to be driven largely by CMV exposure. In vitro tests confirmed that a few of the cytomegalovirus-associated TCR beta chains recognize cytomegalovirus antigens. Correlated functional status among segregating V segments might be attributable to linkage disequilibrium, but an unknown experimental factor could not be ruled out. In a later analysis, TCR association rates were found to vary across HLA loci, with the most associated TCRs seen for DRB1 alleles and the fewest for HLA-C alleles. Most TCR sequences were observed very rarely across donors, whereas some public TCRs were present in many individuals. When HLA alleles, especially DR and DQ, strongly co-occurred, TCR associations were difficult to assign to individual alleles. In a later analysis, several top co-occurrence clusters were reported to appear linked to parvovirus B19, influenza, CMV and Epstein-Barr virus. In a later analysis, some 18,000 TCR beta sequences were associated with specific HLA alleles at a false discovery rate of 0.05. In a later genetic analysis, a missense DCLRE1C variant was associated with V-gene and J-gene trimming of TCR beta chains, and the association was replicated in an independent cohort. The presence/absence analyses assumed that sequencing depth was roughly uniform across donors, and that assumption may not be true. Because HLA typing was unavailable for some donors at each locus, only the typed subset was used in association tests. The only immune exposure information available for the cohort was CMV serostatus. A further reported finding was that TCR beta sequences accurately predicted the HLA-A and HLA-B alleles for most subjects in the first cohort. In a later genetic analysis, fewer N-insertions in productive TCRs were reported among donors in an Asian-associated ancestry cluster than the roughly 700-donor mean. In a later analysis, HLA-associated TCR beta chains showed more clonal expansion and lower generation probabilities than non-associated chains that were equally common. It was suggested by the authors that the approach could potentially be generalized to other disease states and immunological phenotypes. In the study, about 150 TCR beta chains were listed as associated with cytomegalovirus. The earlier analysis of about 600 of the donors excluded some 15 rarely observed V segments, including chromosome 9 orphons, because counts were too low. The cohort was sequenced for TCR beta chains only, and without alpha or paired-chain data the features that could be detected were limited. Some IMGT-functional V segments, including TRBV6-2 and TRBV6-3, could not be told apart with the 87-base-pair reads, so those segments were excluded. A cluster of highly shared sequence variants was judged likely to be a technical artifact of the sequencing pipeline. In an earlier analysis of some 550 of the donors, most TCR beta V segments were observed in productive rearrangements about 87% or about 30% of the time, broadly matching IMGT annotations.

The library relied on the immunoSEQ multiplex PCR assay. For the multiplex PCR, a mixture combining 60 forward primers for TCR Vbeta segments and 13 reverse primers for TCR Jbeta segments was used. The CDR3 region of rearranged TCR beta genes was amplified from genomic DNA with a multiplex PCR assay. The amplified TCR beta libraries were sequenced on the Illumina HiSeq System as 87-base-pair reads. Turning to the authors' computational methods: A later analysis tallied around 82 million unique TCR beta chains across the 660 or so repertoires, and some 10 million of those chains were shared by two or more donors. To remove PCR and sequencing errors, raw reads were error-corrected and collapsed into unique sequences using a nearest-neighbor algorithm that merged closely related sequences. To assign V, D and J gene segments, CDR3 sequences were aligned to IMGT reference sequences. For a sequence to be retained, a match of at least six nucleotides to both a V gene segment and a J gene segment was required. Rearrangements were called productive when the CDR3 lacked stop codons and stayed in frame with V and J; all others were non-productive. Following IMGT convention, CDR3 was defined as the stretch from the second conserved V-encoded cysteine to the conserved J-encoded phenylalanine. Sequences without an unambiguous match to a single V gene segment were excluded from the earlier analysis of approximately 560 of the donors. An earlier analysis of approximately 590 of the donors called V segments functional above 56.7% productive rearrangements and segregating when the between-donor standard deviation exceeded 5%. A statistical classification framework was built for diagnosing cytomegalovirus status from the catalog of TCR beta chain sequences. In a later analysis, V and J genes were assigned by comparing TCR nucleotide sequences against IMGT/GENE-DB human TR gene sequences. Using the TCRdist pipeline, a later analysis assigned CDR3 sequences along with most-parsimonious VDJ recombination scenarios. A later analysis defined each TCR beta chain by its CDR3 amino acid sequence plus V-gene family, and excluded reads lacking a unique V-gene family. To address suspected cross-contamination and a sequencing artifact, a later analysis removed roughly 640 highly shared, low-generation-probability nucleotide sequences. A later analysis calculated a clonal expansion index for each public chain from normalized within-repertoire ranks of inferred template counts. Generation probabilities in a later analysis came from a VDJ recombination model fitted to out-of-frame rearrangements, and those results were checked against IGoR. In a later analysis, hypergeometric tests were used to score TCR-TCR, TCR-HLA and TCR-CMV co-occurrence, with a repertoire-size bias correction applied to TCR pairs. To estimate false discovery rates, a later analysis permuted the HLA or CMV assignments 20 times. In a later analysis, co-occurring TCRs were grouped using DBSCAN, and TCRdist sequence similarity was added for clustering within HLA-allele-positive subsets. Repertoires with fewer than 30,000 or more than 120,000 public chains were left out of co-occurrence clustering, as were about five repertoires with anomalous nucleotide sharing. TCRdb retrieved this table from immuneACCESS and kept in-frame rearrangements only. Not all clones are present; in checked studies, unresolved V genes account for under half, and no reason is known for the remainder. The V and J calls and clone size were taken over from that table, and D and trimming were inferred from the DNA. This sample is represented by roughly 89,000 clones; roughly 67% of them were singletons. 20% to 25% of the sample is in the top ten clones.

The cohort comprised under 700 healthy bone marrow donors. All cohort members were sampled while nominally healthy, although unrecorded immune exposures were likely present. The donor tested CMV seropositive and was one of the 289 seropositive cohort members. A peripheral blood sample was collected from each donor, and TCR beta sequencing was performed on peripheral blood mononuclear cells. The Qiagen DNeasy Blood Extraction Kit was used to extract genomic DNA from the blood cell samples. The sequencing sample was made of PBMCs. The chain is encoded by TRBV4-1 joined to TRBJ2-1; the D gene assignment is ambiguous. The receptor was derived from a woman in her fifties or sixties in good health and CMV-seropositive. Read as DNA, the sequence is TGCGCCAGCAGCTTTTCTGAGGCCTCCTACAATGAGCAGTTCTTC. Translation gives CASSFSEASYNEQFF.